This TCR beta chain originates from a study of CD8 T cells in Susac syndrome. Background on the study: Among the Susac syndrome patients sequenced, about 6 had active disease and eight or nine were in remission.

Patients with Susac syndrome showed fulfilment of recently defined diagnostic criteria for definite or probable disease. Reverse transcription of about 0.5 to 1 ug RNA used random hexamers. An immunoSEQ multiplex PCR generated amplified TCR beta CDR3 products spanning 54 Vbeta and 13 Jbeta. Each CDR3 protein is one row after TCRdb ran MiXCR on the immunoSEQ multiplex PCR reads. The sample includes 55,000 to 80,000 distinct CDR3 sequences, approximately 93% seen only once; the top ten take roughly 0.16%. CDR3 length: 15 amino acids. Trimming stripped 5 bases from V and 9 bases from J, with 23 bases between. Per germline, CDR1 SGHTA and CDR2 FQGNSA. This clonotype was counted a few times.

Sequencing was done on a sample of CD4+ T cells from PBMCs. The receptor's source is a human donor with Susac syndrome. The rearrangement joins TRBV7-2 to TRBJ2-7; the D call may be TRBD1 or TRBD2 (7 bases each). The CDR3, as DNA: TGTGCCAGCAGCCAGCCCGGACAGGCGGGAGTCTTGCAGTACTTC. Protein sequence: CASSQPGQAGVLQYF.